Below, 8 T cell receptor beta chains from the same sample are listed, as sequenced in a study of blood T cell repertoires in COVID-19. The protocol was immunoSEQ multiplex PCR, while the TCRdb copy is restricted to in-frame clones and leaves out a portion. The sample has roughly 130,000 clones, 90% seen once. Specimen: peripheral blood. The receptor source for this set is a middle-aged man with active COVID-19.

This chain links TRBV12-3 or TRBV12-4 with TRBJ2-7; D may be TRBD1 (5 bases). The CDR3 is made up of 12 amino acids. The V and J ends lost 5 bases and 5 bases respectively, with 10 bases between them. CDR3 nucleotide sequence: TGTGCCAGCAGTGCTCAGGGTGACGAGCAGTACGTC. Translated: CASSAQGDEQYV.

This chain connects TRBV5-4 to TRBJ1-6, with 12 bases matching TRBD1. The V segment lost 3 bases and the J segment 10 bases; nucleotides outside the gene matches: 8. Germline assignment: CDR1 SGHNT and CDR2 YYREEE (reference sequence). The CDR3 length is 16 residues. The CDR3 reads CASSSGDRGPGSPLHF. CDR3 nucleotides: TGTGCCAGCAGCTCAGGGGACAGGGGGCCGGGGTCACCCCTCCACTTT.

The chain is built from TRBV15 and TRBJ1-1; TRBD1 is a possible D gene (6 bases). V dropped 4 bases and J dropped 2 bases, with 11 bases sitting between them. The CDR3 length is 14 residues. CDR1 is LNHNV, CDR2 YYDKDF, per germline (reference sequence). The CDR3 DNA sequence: TGTGCCACCAGCAAAACACAGGGAAACACTGAAGCTTTCTTT. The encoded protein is CATSKTQGNTEAFF.

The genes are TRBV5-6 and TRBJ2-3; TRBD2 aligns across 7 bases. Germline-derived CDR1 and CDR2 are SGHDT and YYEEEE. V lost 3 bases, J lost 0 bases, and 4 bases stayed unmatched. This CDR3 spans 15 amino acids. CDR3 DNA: TGTGCCAGCAGCTGGGGAGGGCTTAGCACAGATACGCAGTATTTT. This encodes CASSWGGLSTDTQYF. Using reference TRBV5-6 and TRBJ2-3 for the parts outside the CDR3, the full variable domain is DAGVTQSPTHLIKTRGQQVTLRCSPKSGHDTVSWYQQALGQGPQFIFQYYEEEERQRGNFPDRFSGHQFPNYSSELNVNALLLGDSALYLCASSWGGLSTDTQYFGPGTRLTVL.

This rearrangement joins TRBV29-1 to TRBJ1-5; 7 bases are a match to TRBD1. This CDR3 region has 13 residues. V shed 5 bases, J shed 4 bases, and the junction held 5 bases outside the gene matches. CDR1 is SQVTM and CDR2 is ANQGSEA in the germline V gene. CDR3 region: CSVRIQGNQPQHF. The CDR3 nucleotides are TGCAGCGTTCGTATACAGGGGAATCAGCCCCAGCATTTT. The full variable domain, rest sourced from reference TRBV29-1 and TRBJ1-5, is SAVISQKPSRDICQRGTSLTIQCQVDSQVTMMFWYRQQPGQSLTLIATANQGSEATYESGFVIDKFPISRPNLTFSTLTVSNMSPEDSSIYLCSVRIQGNQPQHFGDGTRLSIL.

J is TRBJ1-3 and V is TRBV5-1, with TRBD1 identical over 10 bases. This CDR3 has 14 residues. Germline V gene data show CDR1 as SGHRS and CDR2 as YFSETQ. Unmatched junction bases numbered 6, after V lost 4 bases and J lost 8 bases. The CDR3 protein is CASSHRGTGDTIYF. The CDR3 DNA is TGCGCCAGCAGCCATCGCGGGACAGGGGACACCATATATTTT.

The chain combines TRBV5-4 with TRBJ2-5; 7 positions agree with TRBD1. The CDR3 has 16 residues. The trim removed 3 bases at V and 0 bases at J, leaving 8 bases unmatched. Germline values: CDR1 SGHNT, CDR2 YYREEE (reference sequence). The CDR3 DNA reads TGTGCCAGCAGCTCCCCGACAGGGCCCCACCAAGAGACCCAGTACTTC. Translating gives CASSSPTGPHQETQYF.

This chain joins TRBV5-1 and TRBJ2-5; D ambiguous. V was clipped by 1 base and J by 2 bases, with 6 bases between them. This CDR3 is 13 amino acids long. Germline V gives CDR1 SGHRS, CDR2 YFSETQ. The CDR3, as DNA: TGCGCCAGCAGCTTGCCTATACAAGAGACCCAGTACTTC. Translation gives CASSLPIQETQYF. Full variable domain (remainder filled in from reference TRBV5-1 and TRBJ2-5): KAGVTQTPRYLIKTRGQQVTLSCSPISGHRSVSWYQQTPGQGLQFLFEYFSETQRNKGNFPGRFSGRQFSNSRSEMNVSTLELGDSALYLCASSLPIQETQYFGPGTRLLVL.